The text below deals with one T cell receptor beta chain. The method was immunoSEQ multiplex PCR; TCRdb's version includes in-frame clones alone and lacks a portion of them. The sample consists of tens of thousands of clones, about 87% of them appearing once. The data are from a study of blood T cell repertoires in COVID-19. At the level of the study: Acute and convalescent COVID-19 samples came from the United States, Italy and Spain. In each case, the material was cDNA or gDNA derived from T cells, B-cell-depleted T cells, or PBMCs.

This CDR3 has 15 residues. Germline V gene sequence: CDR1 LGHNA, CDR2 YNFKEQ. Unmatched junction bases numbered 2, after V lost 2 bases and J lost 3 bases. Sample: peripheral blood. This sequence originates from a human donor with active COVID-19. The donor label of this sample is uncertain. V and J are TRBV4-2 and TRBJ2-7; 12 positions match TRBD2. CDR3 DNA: TGTGCCAGCAGCCAAACGGGACTAGCGGGCTACGAGCAGTACTTC. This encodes CASSQTGLAGYEQYF.